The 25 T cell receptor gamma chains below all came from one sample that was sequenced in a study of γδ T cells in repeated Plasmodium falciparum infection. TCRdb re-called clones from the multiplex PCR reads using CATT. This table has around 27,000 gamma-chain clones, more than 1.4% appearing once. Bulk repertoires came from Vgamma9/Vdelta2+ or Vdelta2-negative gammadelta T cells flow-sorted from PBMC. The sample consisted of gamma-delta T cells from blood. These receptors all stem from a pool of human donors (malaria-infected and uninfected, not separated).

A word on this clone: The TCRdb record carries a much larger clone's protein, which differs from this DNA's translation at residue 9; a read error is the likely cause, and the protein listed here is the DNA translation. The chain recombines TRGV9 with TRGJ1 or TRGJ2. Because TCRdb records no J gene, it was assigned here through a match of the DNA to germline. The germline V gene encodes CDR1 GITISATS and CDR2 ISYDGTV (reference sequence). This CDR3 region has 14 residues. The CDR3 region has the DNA TGTGCCTTGTGGGAGGTACGGAATCATTATAAGAAACTCTTT. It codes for CALWEVRNHYKKLF.

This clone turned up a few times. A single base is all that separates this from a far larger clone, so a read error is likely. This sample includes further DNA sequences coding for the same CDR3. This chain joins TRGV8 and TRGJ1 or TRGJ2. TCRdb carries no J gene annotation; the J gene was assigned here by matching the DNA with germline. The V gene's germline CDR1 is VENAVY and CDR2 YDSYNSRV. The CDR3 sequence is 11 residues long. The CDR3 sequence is CATWDSNRKLF. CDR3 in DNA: TGCGCCACCTGGGATAGTAACCGGAAACTCTTT.

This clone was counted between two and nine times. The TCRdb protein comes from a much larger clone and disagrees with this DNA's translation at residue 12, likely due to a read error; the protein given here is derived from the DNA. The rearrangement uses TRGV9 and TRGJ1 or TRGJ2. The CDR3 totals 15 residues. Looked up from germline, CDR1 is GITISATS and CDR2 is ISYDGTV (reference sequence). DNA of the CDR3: TGTGCCTTGTGGGAGGTTACTAGAACCTATTATACGAAACTCTTT. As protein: CALWEVTRTYYTKLF.

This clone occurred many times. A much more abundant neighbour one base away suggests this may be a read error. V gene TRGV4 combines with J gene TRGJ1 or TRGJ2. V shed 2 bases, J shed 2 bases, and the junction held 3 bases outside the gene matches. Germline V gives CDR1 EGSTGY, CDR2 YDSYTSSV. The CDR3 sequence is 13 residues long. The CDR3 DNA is TGTGCCACCTGGGATGCGGATTATTATAAGAAACTCTTT. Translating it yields CATWDADYYKKLF.

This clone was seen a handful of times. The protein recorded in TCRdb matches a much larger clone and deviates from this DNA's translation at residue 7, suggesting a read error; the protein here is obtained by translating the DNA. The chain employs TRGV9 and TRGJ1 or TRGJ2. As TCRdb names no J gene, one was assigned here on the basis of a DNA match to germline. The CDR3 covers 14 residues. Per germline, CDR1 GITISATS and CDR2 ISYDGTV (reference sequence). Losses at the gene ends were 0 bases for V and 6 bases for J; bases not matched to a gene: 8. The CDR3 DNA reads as TGTGCCTTGTGGGAGGTGAAAAGGGGTTATAAGAAACTCTTT. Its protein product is CALWEVKRGYKKLF.

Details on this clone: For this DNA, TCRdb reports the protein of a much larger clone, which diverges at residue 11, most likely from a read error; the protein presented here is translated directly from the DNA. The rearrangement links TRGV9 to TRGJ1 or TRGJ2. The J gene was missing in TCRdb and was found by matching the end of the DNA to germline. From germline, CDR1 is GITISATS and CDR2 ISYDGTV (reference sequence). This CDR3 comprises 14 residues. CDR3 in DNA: TGTGCCTTGTGGGAGGTGCTCCTTGGTTATGAGAAACTCTTT. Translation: CALWEVLLGYEKLF.

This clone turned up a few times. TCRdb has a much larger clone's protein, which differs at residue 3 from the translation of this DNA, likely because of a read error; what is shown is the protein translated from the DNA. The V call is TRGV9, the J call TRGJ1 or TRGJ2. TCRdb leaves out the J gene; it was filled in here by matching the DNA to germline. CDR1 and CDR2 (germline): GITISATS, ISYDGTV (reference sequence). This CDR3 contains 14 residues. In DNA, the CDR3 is TGTGCCATGTGGGAGGTGTTGAATTATTATAAGAAACTCTTT. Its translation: CAMWEVLNYYKKLF.

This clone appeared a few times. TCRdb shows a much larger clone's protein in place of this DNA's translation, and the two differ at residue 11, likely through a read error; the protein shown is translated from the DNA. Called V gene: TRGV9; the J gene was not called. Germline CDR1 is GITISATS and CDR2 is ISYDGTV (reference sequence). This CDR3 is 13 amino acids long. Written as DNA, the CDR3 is TGTGCCTTGTGGGGTCCTTTTTATTATAAGATACTCTTT. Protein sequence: CALWGPFYYKILF.

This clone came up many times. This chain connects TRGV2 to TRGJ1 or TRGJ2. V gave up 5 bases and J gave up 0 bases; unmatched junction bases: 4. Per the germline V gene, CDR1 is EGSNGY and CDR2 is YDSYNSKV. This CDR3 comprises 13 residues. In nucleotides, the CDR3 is TGTGCCACCTGGGTATTGAATTATTATAAGAAACTCTTT. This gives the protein CATWVLNYYKKLF.

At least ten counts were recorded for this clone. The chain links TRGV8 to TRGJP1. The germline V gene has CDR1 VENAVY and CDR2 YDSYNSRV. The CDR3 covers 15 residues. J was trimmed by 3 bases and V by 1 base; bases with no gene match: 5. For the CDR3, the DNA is TGTGCCACCTGGGATAGTTCGGCCACTGGTTGGTTCAAGATATTT. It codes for CATWDSSATGWFKIF.

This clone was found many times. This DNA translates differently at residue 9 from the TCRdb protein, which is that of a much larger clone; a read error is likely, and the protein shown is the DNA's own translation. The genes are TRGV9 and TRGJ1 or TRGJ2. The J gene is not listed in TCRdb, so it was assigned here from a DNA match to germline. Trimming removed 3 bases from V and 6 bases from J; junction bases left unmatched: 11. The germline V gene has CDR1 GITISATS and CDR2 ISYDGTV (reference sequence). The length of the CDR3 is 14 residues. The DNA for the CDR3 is TGTGCCTTGTGGGAGCCGAAGACTTGTTATAAGAAACTCTTT. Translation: CALWEPKTCYKKLF.

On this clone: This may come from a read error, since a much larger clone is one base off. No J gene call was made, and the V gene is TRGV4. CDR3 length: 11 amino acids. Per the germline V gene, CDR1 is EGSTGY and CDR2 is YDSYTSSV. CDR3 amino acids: CATWTKPGKLF. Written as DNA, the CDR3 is TGTGCCACCTGGACCAAGCCGGGGAAGCTCTTT.

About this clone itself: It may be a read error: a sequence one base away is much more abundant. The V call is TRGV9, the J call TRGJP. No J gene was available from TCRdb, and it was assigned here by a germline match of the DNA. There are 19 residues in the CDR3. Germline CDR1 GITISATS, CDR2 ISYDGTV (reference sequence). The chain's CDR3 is CALWEVHGRQELGKKIKVF. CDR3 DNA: TGTGCCTTGTGGGAGGTGCATGGGAGGCAGGAGTTGGGCAAAAAAATCAAGGTATTT.

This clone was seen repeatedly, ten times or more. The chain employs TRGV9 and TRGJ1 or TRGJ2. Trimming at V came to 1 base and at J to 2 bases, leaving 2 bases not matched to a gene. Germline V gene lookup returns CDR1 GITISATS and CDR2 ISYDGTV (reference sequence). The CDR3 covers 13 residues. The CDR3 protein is CALWEVYYYKKLF. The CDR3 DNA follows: TGTGCCTTGTGGGAGGTCTATTATTATAAGAAACTCTTT.

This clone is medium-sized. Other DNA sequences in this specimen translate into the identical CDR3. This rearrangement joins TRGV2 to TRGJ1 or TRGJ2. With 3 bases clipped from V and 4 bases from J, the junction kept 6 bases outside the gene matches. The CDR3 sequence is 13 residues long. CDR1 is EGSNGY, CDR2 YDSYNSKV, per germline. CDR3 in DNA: TGTGCCACCTGGGACCTATGGTATTATAAGAAACTCTTT. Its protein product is CATWDLWYYKKLF.

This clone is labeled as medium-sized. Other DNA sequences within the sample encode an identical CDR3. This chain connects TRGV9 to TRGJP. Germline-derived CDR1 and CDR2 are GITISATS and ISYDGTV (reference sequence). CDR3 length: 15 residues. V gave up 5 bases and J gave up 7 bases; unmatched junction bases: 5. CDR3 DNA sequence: TGTGCCTTGTGGGCGACTGAGTTGGGCAAAAAAATCAAGGTATTT. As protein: CALWATELGKKIKVF.

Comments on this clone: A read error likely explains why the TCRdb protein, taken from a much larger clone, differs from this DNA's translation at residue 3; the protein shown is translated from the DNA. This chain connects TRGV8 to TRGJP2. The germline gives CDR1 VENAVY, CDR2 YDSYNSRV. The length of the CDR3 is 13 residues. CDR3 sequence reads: CASWDKGDWIKTF. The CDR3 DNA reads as TGTGCCTCCTGGGATAAAGGTGATTGGATCAAGACGTTT.

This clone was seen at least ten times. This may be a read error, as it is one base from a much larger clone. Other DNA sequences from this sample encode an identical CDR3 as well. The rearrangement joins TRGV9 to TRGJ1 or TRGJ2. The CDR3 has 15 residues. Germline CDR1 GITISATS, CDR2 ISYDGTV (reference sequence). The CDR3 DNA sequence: TGTGCCCTGTGGGAGGTGCCCCGACATCATTATAAGAAACTCTTT. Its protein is CALWEVPRHHYKKLF.

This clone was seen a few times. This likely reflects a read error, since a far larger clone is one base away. CDR3 sequence reads: CATWPNYYKKLF. The DNA for the CDR3 is TGTGCAACCTGGCCCAATTATTATAAGAAACTCTTT. The chain employs TRGV3 and TRGJ1 or TRGJ2. TCRdb carries no J gene annotation; the J gene was assigned here by matching the DNA with germline. Germline lookup yields CDR1 VTNTFY and CDR2 YDVSTARD (reference sequence). This CDR3 has 12 residues.

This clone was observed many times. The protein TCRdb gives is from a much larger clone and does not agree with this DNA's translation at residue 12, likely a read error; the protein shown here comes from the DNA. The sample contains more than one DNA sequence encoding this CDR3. For the CDR3, the DNA is TGTGCCTTGTGGGACCCCGCAGCAGAGTTGGGCAGAAAAATCAAGGTATTT. Translation: CALWDPAAELGRKIKVF. The V gene is TRGV9, the J gene TRGJP. No J segment appears in TCRdb, so it was assigned here by matching the sequence to germline. In germline, CDR1 is GITISATS, CDR2 ISYDGTV (reference sequence). This CDR3 is 17 amino acids long.

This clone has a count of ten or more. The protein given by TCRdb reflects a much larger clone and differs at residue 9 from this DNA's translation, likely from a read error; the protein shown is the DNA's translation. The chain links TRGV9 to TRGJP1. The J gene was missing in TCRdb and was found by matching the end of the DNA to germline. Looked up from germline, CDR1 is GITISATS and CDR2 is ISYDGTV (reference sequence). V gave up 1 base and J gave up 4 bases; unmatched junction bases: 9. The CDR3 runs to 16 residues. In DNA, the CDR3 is TGTGCCTTGTGGGAGGTCCGGTATGACACTGGTTGGTTCAAGATATTT. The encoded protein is CALWEVRYDTGWFKIF.

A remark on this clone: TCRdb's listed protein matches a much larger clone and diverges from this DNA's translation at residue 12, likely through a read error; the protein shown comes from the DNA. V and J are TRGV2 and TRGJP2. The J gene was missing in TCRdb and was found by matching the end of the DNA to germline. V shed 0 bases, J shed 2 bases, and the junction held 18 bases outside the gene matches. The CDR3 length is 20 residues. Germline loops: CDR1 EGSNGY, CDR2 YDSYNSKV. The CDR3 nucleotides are TGTGCCACCTGGGACGGGCGCCAGATATACCCCACGAGTAGTGATTGGATCAAGACGTTT. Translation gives CATWDGRQIYPTSSDWIKTF.

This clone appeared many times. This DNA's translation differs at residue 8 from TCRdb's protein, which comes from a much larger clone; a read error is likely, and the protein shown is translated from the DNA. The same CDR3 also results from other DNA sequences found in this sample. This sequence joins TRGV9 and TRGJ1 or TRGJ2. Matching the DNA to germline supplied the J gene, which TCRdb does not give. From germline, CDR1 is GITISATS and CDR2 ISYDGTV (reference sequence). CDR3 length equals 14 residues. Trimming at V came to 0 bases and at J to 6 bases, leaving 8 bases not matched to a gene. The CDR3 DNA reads TGTGCCTTGTGGGAGGTGCAAGGGGGTTATAAGAAACTCTTT. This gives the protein CALWEVQGGYKKLF.

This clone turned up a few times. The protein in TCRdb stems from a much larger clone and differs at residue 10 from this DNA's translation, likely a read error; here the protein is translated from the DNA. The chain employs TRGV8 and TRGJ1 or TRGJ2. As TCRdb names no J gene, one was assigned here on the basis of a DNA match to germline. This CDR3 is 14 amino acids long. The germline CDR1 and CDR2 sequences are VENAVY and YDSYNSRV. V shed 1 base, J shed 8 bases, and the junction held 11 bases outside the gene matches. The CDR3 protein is CATWDRASYHKKLF. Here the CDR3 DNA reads TGTGCCACCTGGGATAGAGCCTCGTATCATAAGAAACTCTTT.

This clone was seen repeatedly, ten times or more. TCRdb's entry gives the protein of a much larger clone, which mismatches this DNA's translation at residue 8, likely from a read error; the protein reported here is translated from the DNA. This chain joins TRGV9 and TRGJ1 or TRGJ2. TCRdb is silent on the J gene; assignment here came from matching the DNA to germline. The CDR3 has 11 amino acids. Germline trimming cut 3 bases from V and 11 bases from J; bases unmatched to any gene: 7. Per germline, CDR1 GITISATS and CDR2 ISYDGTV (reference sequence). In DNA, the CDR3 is TGTGCCTTGTGGGAGAGGTATGAGAAACTCTTT. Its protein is CALWERYEKLF.